Each of the 23 T cell receptor beta chains below was sequenced from the same sample in a study of T-cell reconstitution after alpha-beta-depleted transplantation in children. Preparation of the TCRbeta library used unique molecular identifiers. TCRdb fed the PCR reads into MiXCR, producing one record per CDR3 protein. The sample has over 400,000 distinct CDR3 sequences, 12% seen once. The input for sequencing was PBMCs from the stem cell graft donor, taken from the stem cell graft. These receptors were collected from a human donor who donated a stem cell graft to a child with combined immunodeficiency.

This clonotype was found many times. J is TRBJ2-1 and V is TRBV24-1, with D perhaps being TRBD1 or TRBD2 (5 bases each). The germline CDR1 and CDR2 sequences are KGHDR and SFDVKD. Trimming stripped 5 bases from V and 7 bases from J, with 17 bases between. The CDR3 has 15 amino acids. As DNA, the CDR3 is TGTGCCACCAGTGCTCCTCCGGGGCGCCTGAATGAGCAGTTCTTC. Residues: CATSAPPGRLNEQFF.

The chain uses TRBV12-3 or TRBV12-4 and TRBJ2-5, with D hard to call. The germline V and J ends were trimmed by 3 bases and 3 bases, with 17 bases remaining between them. CDR3 length equals 16 residues. The CDR3 is CASSFWLERKEETQYF. CDR3 DNA: TGTGCCAGCAGTTTTTGGCTTGAACGTAAAGAAGAGACCCAGTACTTC.

In this sample, this clonotype turned up many times. The chain is built from TRBV9 and TRBJ2-3; D not certain. Germline loops: CDR1 SGDLS, CDR2 YYNGEE. This CDR3 is 14 amino acids long. Trimming took 0 bases from V and 3 from J, leaving 8 bases between them. The CDR3 DNA reads as TGTGCCAGCAGCGTAGGAGTGGAGACAGATACGCAGTATTTT. Protein product: CASSVGVETDTQYF.

This clonotype was observed a few times. The rearrangement links TRBV7-2 to TRBJ2-1; D gene unclear. The V gene lost 3 bases and the J gene lost 8 bases, with 14 bases spanning the gap. The CDR3 runs 14 residues. The germline V gene encodes CDR1 SGHTA and CDR2 FQGNSA. This chain's CDR3 is CASSFSGEGDEQFF. CDR3 DNA sequence: TGTGCCAGCAGCTTTAGTGGTGAAGGCGATGAGCAGTTCTTC.

This clonotype was detected ten times or more. The chain couples TRBV4-1 to TRBJ2-1; the match to TRBD2 covers 8 bases. Germline V gene sequence: CDR1 MGHRA, CDR2 YSYEKL. The V gene end was trimmed by 3 bases and the J gene end by 4 bases; junction bases not matched to a gene: 8. The CDR3 has 16 residues. CDR3 region: CASSQESGTSYNEQFF. The CDR3 region has the DNA TGCGCCAGCAGCCAGGAATCGGGGACTAGTTACAATGAGCAGTTCTTC.

This clonotype was detected a few times. The V gene is TRBV12-3 or TRBV12-4, the J gene TRBJ1-6; D is unclear. V was pared by 3 bases and J by 8 bases, with 8 bases between. The length of the CDR3 is 13 residues. The CDR3 reads CASSFSVDSPLHF. Here the CDR3 DNA reads TGTGCCAGCAGTTTTAGCGTCGATTCACCCCTCCACTTT.

This clonotype was observed a few times. J is TRBJ2-3 and V is TRBV5-5; TRBD2 agrees at 8 bases. The V and J ends lost 4 bases and 5 bases, in that order; junction bases with no gene match: 9. This CDR3 region has 15 residues. Germline CDR1 SGHKS, CDR2 YYEKEE (reference sequence). The CDR3 here is CASSPFRGGRDTQYF. The DNA for the CDR3 is TGTGCCAGCAGCCCTTTTCGGGGGGGCCGAGATACGCAGTATTTT.

This clonotype was seen ten or more times. The gene calls are TRBV4-2 and TRBJ1-1, with D possibly TRBD1 on 6 matching bases. The germline CDR1 and CDR2 sequences are LGHNA and YNFKEQ. The CDR3 is 14 residues long. V lost 0 bases to trimming and J lost 5 bases, with 10 bases between them. CDR3 amino acids: CASSQDRRGTEAFF. The CDR3 nucleotides read TGTGCCAGCAGCCAAGATAGGAGGGGGACTGAAGCTTTCTTT.

This clonotype was counted many times. The genes are TRBV5-1 and TRBJ1-4; the D is unclear. CDR1 and CDR2 (germline): SGHRS, YFSETQ. Trimming removed 4 bases from V and 7 bases from J, with 8 bases in between. The CDR3 has 12 amino acids. The CDR3 DNA follows: TGCGCCAGCAGCCCTCGGGGTGAAAAACTGTTTTTT. Residues: CASSPRGEKLFF. Full variable domain (remainder filled in from reference TRBV5-1 and TRBJ1-4): KAGVTQTPRYLIKTRGQQVTLSCSPISGHRSVSWYQQTPGQGLQFLFEYFSETQRNKGNFPGRFSGRQFSNSRSEMNVSTLELGDSALYLCASSPRGEKLFFGSGTQLSVL.

The chain joins TRBV6-5 to TRBJ2-2; 8 nucleotides agree with TRBD1. J lost 4 bases, V lost 7 bases, and 5 bases had no gene match. Per the germline V gene, CDR1 is MNHEY and CDR2 is SVGAGI. The CDR3 is 14 residues long. The CDR3 is CASTGTGTTGELFF. CDR3 in DNA: TGTGCCAGCACCGGGACAGGCACCACCGGGGAGCTGTTTTTT.

This clonotype appeared a few times. This chain connects TRBV25-1 to TRBJ2-3; no firm D call. The CDR3 is 16 residues long. Germline assignment: CDR1 MGHDK and CDR2 SYGVNS. Trimming removed 7 bases from V and 0 bases from J, with 17 bases in between. The CDR3 DNA follows: TGTGCCAGCACCCAAGGATGGCACCCGAGCACAGATACGCAGTATTTT. This codes for CASTQGWHPSTDTQYF. Supplemented by reference TRBV25-1 and TRBJ2-3, the full variable domain reads EADIYQTPRYLVIGTGKKITLECSQTMGHDKMYWYQQDPGMELHLIHYSYGVNSTEKGDLSSESTVSRIRTEHFPLTLESARPSHTSQYLCASTQGWHPSTDTQYFGPGTRLTVL.

The CDR3: CASSQGLGNEQFF. CDR3 nucleotides: TGCGCCAGCAGCCAGGGACTTGGGAATGAGCAGTTCTTC. The chain employs TRBV4-3 and TRBJ2-1; the D gene is possibly TRBD2 (6 bases). The CDR3 sequence is 13 residues long. Germline V lookup: CDR1 LGHNA, CDR2 YSLEER. V lost 3 bases to trimming and J lost 7 bases, with 10 bases between them.

This clonotype was picked up a small number of times. V gene TRBV10-3 combines with J gene TRBJ2-3; TRBD2 matches at 12 bases. From germline, CDR1 is ENHRY and CDR2 SYGVKD. This CDR3 is 17 amino acids long. V was clipped by 2 bases and J by 3 bases; unmatched bases: 6. CDR3 in DNA: TGTGCCATCAGTGAGCCGAGTCTAGCGGGAGGGACAGATACGCAGTATTTT. Residues: CAISEPSLAGGTDTQYF.

This clonotype appeared many times. The chain has TRBV15 and TRBJ1-2; perhaps TRBD1 as D (5 bases). Germline-derived CDR1 and CDR2 are LNHNV and YYDKDF (reference sequence). The CDR3 spans 15 residues. V was trimmed by 0 bases and J by 8 bases, leaving 16 bases between them. In DNA form, the CDR3 reads TGTGCCACCAGCAGAGACCTAGGGGTTTCTGGCGGCTACACCTTC. This encodes CATSRDLGVSGGYTF.

The genes are TRBV7-9 and TRBJ2-5; a weak D match, TRBD1 (6 bases). The CDR3 is made up of 15 amino acids. From germline, CDR1 is SEHNR and CDR2 FQNEAQ (reference sequence). V was pared by 0 bases and J by 1 base, with 9 bases between. As DNA, the CDR3 is TGTGCCAGCAGCTTAGCGGGCAGGGGCCAAGAGACCCAGTACTTC. This codes for CASSLAGRGQETQYF. Supplemented by reference TRBV7-9 and TRBJ2-5, the full variable domain reads DTGVSQNPRHKITKRGQNVTFRCDPISEHNRLYWYRQTLGQGPEFLTYFQNEAQLEKSRLLSDRFSAERPKGSFSTLEIQRTEQGDSAMYLCASSLAGRGQETQYFGPGTRLLVL.

V usage is TRBV28 and J usage is TRBJ2-3; TRBD2 is a possible D gene (6 bases). Germline V gene sequence: CDR1 MDHEN, CDR2 SYDVKM. Between the trimmed V and J ends, which lost 2 bases and 8 bases, there was a span of 14 bases. The CDR3 is 14 amino acids. The CDR3 nucleotides are TGTGCCAGCAGTTTAGCCCTAGCGACTCGTACGCAGTATTTT. Amino acid sequence: CASSLALATRTQYF.

This clonotype has ten or more counts. The chain couples TRBV12-3 or TRBV12-4 to TRBJ1-5; no definite D call. The CDR3 covers 15 residues. The V and J ends lost 0 bases and 1 base respectively, with 7 bases between them. CDR3: CASSLADRSNQPQHF. As DNA, the CDR3 is TGTGCCAGCAGTTTAGCAGATAGGAGCAATCAGCCCCAGCATTTT.

This clonotype has a handful of counts. The rearrangement joins TRBV12-3 or TRBV12-4 to TRBJ2-7; no clear D gene. V was trimmed by 4 bases and J by 0 bases, leaving 13 bases between them. CDR3 length: 15 amino acids. The CDR3 reads CASSSPPSSSYEQYF. The DNA of the CDR3 is TGTGCCAGCAGTTCCCCCCCCTCAAGCTCCTACGAGCAGTACTTC.

V usage is TRBV25-1 and J usage is TRBJ2-3, with a possible D match to TRBD2 (5 bases). The germline CDR1 and CDR2 sequences are MGHDK and SYGVNS. V was cut by 1 base and J by 2 bases, with 7 bases left in between. The length of the CDR3 is 14 residues. The CDR3: CASSESGDTDTQYF. CDR3 bases: TGTGCCAGCAGTGAATCCGGGGACACAGATACGCAGTATTTT.

This clonotype has ten or more counts. The rearrangement joins TRBV20-1 to TRBJ2-3; 13 bases agree with TRBD2. This CDR3 is built from 17 residues. Germline V gene lookup returns CDR1 DFQATT and CDR2 SNEGSKA (reference sequence). Germline trimming cut 5 bases from V and 2 bases from J; bases unmatched to any gene: 10. The CDR3 DNA reads TGCAGTGCTCCTACTAGCGGGGGGGCCGGAGTCACAGATACGCAGTATTTT. Protein product: CSAPTSGGAGVTDTQYF.

The chain is built from TRBV9 and TRBJ2-7; TRBD2 agrees at 12 bases. Germline V gene lookup returns CDR1 SGDLS and CDR2 YYNGEE. The CDR3 consists of 17 residues. V lost 0 bases, J lost 1 base, and 5 bases stayed unmatched. The CDR3 DNA reads as TGTGCCAGCAGCGTAGACCCACTAGCGGGAGGTTCCTACGAGCAGTACTTC. Translated: CASSVDPLAGGSYEQYF.

Ten or more counts support this clonotype. V usage is TRBV29-1 and J usage is TRBJ2-1, with 7 bases fitting TRBD2. V gave up 7 bases and J gave up 0 bases; unmatched junction bases: 6. The germline V gene has CDR1 SQVTM and CDR2 ANQGSEA. The CDR3 totals 14 residues. The CDR3 loop is CSAPGLSSYNEQFF. CDR3 bases: TGCAGCGCCCCGGGACTAAGCTCCTACAATGAGCAGTTCTTC.

This clonotype occurred a few times. The chain combines TRBV24-1 with TRBJ2-1; tentative D call: TRBD1 (6 bases). V lost 0 bases and J lost 15, with 14 bases in between. Germline assignment: CDR1 KGHDR and CDR2 SFDVKD. There are 13 residues in the CDR3. CDR3 amino acids: CATSDLPTGYLFF. The CDR3 DNA reads as TGTGCCACCAGTGATTTGCCCACAGGGTATTTGTTCTTC.